One and the same sample provided the 27 T cell receptor beta chains below, sequenced in a study of blood T cell repertoires in COVID-19. The method was immunoSEQ multiplex PCR; TCRdb's version includes in-frame clones alone and lacks a portion of them. The sample yields about 230,000 clones, approximately 88% seen once. Sequencing was done on a sample of PBMCs or T cells enriched from blood (not recorded which). These receptors all come from a woman aged 40-49 years with acute COVID-19.

CDR3 sequence reads: CASGSDWGDSNQPQHF. In DNA form, the CDR3 reads TGTGCTAGTGGTTCGGACTGGGGAGATAGCAATCAGCCCCAGCATTTT. The chain joins TRBV12-5 to TRBJ1-5; no clear D gene. The germline V and J ends were trimmed by 4 bases and 0 bases, with 13 bases remaining between them. Germline-derived CDR1 and CDR2 are LGHNT and FRNRAP. This CDR3 has 16 amino acids.

The chain recombines TRBV7-2 with TRBJ2-3; 8 bases fit TRBD2. The trim removed 0 bases at V and 2 bases at J, leaving 4 bases unmatched. Germline V gene data show CDR1 as SGHTA and CDR2 as FQGNSA. This CDR3 has 16 residues. The CDR3 region is CASSLAASGYTDTQYF. The CDR3 DNA sequence: TGTGCCAGCAGCTTAGCAGCTAGCGGGTACACAGATACGCAGTATTTT.

The chain combines TRBV6-5 with TRBJ2-5; D is unclear. Germline loops: CDR1 MNHEY, CDR2 SVGAGI. The CDR3 loop spans 11 amino acids. V was shortened by 6 bases and J by 2 bases, with 4 bases between the two germline ends. The DNA for the CDR3 is TGTGCCAGCAGACTACAAGAGACCCAGTACTTC. This sequence encodes CASRLQETQYF.

The chain combines TRBV7-9 with TRBJ1-2; 8 nucleotides align to TRBD1. The V and J ends lost 6 bases and 8 bases, in that order; junction bases with no gene match: 11. The CDR3 spans 14 residues. Germline CDR1 is SEHNR and CDR2 is FQNEAQ (reference sequence). The CDR3 reads CASSQATGAEGYTF. The CDR3 DNA follows: TGTGCCAGCAGTCAAGCGACAGGGGCGGAAGGCTACACCTTC.

V is TRBV4-3 and J is TRBJ1-5; D is undetermined. The germline gives CDR1 LGHNA, CDR2 YSLEER. V lost 1 base to trimming and J lost 4 bases, with 11 bases between them. The CDR3 is 15 amino acids. The CDR3 DNA is TGCGCCAGCAGCCAAGGGCGGGTTCGGAATCAGCCCCAGCATTTT. Its protein is CASSQGRVRNQPQHF.

The table lists this clone with a few counts. The chain couples TRBV7-2 to TRBJ1-1; 10 bases agree with TRBD1. The length of the CDR3 is 16 residues. J gave up 3 bases and V 5 bases, and 9 bases lay outside the gene matches. The germline V gene encodes CDR1 SGHTA and CDR2 FQGNSA. The CDR3 protein is CASSPWDRGGDTEAFF. CDR3 bases: TGTGCCAGCAGCCCGTGGGACAGGGGTGGGGACACTGAAGCTTTCTTT.

This chain uses TRBV5-6 with TRBJ1-6; 10 bases are shared with TRBD1. V lost 4 bases to trimming and J lost 6 bases; unmatched junction nucleotides: 7. The CDR3 sequence is 16 residues long. From germline, CDR1 is SGHDT and CDR2 YYEEEE. The CDR3 nucleotides read TGTGCCAGCAGCGTAGACAGGGGGCTCGGTAATTCACCCCTCCACTTT. Translated: CASSVDRGLGNSPLHF.

DNA of the CDR3: TGTGCCAGCAGCCGGCGTCGAGGGGGCGACCAGCCCCAGCATTTT. Translation gives CASSRRRGGDQPQHF. The gene calls are TRBV21-1 and TRBJ1-5; TRBD1 was called by the table and not checked on the DNA. TRBV21-1 is marked as a pseudogene. The CDR3 length is 15 residues.

This chain joins TRBV4-3 and TRBJ1-1; 8 nucleotides match TRBD1. The ends lost 3 bases at V and 2 bases at J; junction bases unmatched: 2. CDR3 size: 14 residues. Germline V gene data show CDR1 as LGHNA and CDR2 as YSLEER. The CDR3 coding sequence is TGCGCCAGCAGCCAGACAGGGGAAAACACTGAAGCTTTCTTT. Translation: CASSQTGENTEAFF.

The chain employs TRBV2 and TRBJ2-5; no definite D call. The V gene lost 1 base and the J gene lost 5 bases, with 8 bases spanning the gap. In germline, CDR1 is SNHLY, CDR2 FYNNEI. The CDR3 totals 13 residues. CDR3 coding DNA: TGTGCCAGCAGTGAAGGTCAGGTGGAGACCCAGTACTTC. Encoded protein: CASSEGQVETQYF.

The chain couples TRBV5-1 to TRBJ1-1, with no clear D. The CDR3 extends over 15 amino acids. Per the germline V gene, CDR1 is SGHRS and CDR2 is YFSETQ. The ends were cut back, 0 bases at V and 1 base at J, with 10 bases in the middle. The CDR3, as DNA: TGCGCCAGCAGCTTGGACCCGGGGAAGAACACTGAAGCTTTCTTT. This encodes CASSLDPGKNTEAFF.

In its sample, this clone was seen a few times. The genes are TRBV4-1 and TRBJ2-2; 9 bases map to TRBD1. The CDR3 runs to 16 residues. The germline CDR1 and CDR2 sequences are MGHRA and YSYEKL. V gave up 1 base and J gave up 1 base; unmatched junction bases: 1. The CDR3 DNA reads TGCGCCAGCAGCCAAGCGGGACAGGGGAACACCGGGGAGCTGTTTTTT. It encodes CASSQAGQGNTGELFF.

The rearrangement uses TRBV18 and TRBJ1-2; 9 bases agree with TRBD1. This CDR3 has 15 residues. The V gene end was trimmed by 1 base and the J gene end by 4 bases; junction bases not matched to a gene: 4. Germline CDR1 reads KGHSH; CDR2 reads LQKENI. The CDR3 coding sequence is TGTGCCAGCTCACCACTAGGGACAGGGCTCTATGGCTACACCTTC. It encodes CASSPLGTGLYGYTF.

The chain links TRBV7-9 to TRBJ2-3; 11 nucleotides line up with TRBD2. Looked up from germline, CDR1 is SEHNR and CDR2 is FQNEAQ (reference sequence). There are 16 residues in the CDR3. V was pared by 5 bases and J by 2 bases, with 6 bases of the junction left unmatched. CDR3 residues: CASSIGLAGITDTQYF. CDR3 sequence (DNA): TGTGCCAGCAGCATCGGACTAGCGGGCATCACAGATACGCAGTATTTT. Looking up the rest from reference TRBV7-9 and TRBJ2-3 gives the full variable domain: DTGVSQNPRHKITKRGQNVTFRCDPISEHNRLYWYRQTLGQGPEFLTYFQNEAQLEKSRLLSDRFSAERPKGSFSTLEIQRTEQGDSAMYLCASSIGLAGITDTQYFGPGTRLTVL.

The chain recombines TRBV5-1 with TRBJ1-1, with 8 bases identical to TRBD1. The CDR3 has 15 amino acids. Trimming cost V 5 bases and J 1 base; bases outside gene matches: 7. Germline V gene sequence: CDR1 SGHRS, CDR2 YFSETQ. The CDR3 here is CASRGTQGGNTEAFF. The DNA for the CDR3 is TGCGCCAGCAGGGGTACACAGGGGGGGAACACTGAAGCTTTCTTT.

This rearrangement joins TRBV3-1 (or the pseudogene TRBV3-2) to TRBJ2-2; maybe TRBD1 (6 bases). Germline V gives CDR1 LGHDT, CDR2 YNNKEL (reference sequence). Trimming pared 5 bases from V and 7 bases from J, leaving 14 bases between. The CDR3 is made up of 14 amino acids. The CDR3 here is CASSLTGYDGELFF. As DNA, the CDR3 is TGTGCCAGCAGCTTAACAGGGTACGACGGGGAGCTGTTTTTT.

In nucleotides, the CDR3 is TGTGCCTGGAGGCCTCAAACGGGACATCCGTTGGAGTACGTC. Its protein product is CAWRPQTGHPLEYV. The chain links TRBV30 to TRBJ2-7; a possible D gene is TRBD1 (6 bases). The V end was cut by 3 bases, the J end by 11 bases, with 23 bases between. The germline V gene has CDR1 GTSNPN and CDR2 SVGIG (reference sequence). The CDR3 totals 14 residues.

This clone was seen once. V usage is TRBV6-2 or TRBV6-3 and J usage is TRBJ2-1; TRBD1 aligns across 9 bases. Trimming removed 6 bases from V and 4 bases from J; junction bases left unmatched: 7. Germline loops: CDR1 MNHEY, CDR2 SVGEGT. This CDR3 has 15 residues. The CDR3 here is CASSLDRGGYNEQFF. The CDR3 DNA follows: TGTGCCAGCAGCCTCGACAGGGGGGGATACAATGAGCAGTTCTTC.

This clone came up many times. This rearrangement joins TRBV11-2 to TRBJ2-3; 10 bases agree with TRBD2. In germline, CDR1 is SGHAT, CDR2 FQNNGV. V gave up 5 bases and J gave up 3 bases; unmatched junction bases: 5. CDR3 length equals 15 residues. The CDR3, as DNA: TGTGCCAGCAGCCCTTGGACTAGCGGAACAGATACGCAGTATTTT. Translation: CASSPWTSGTDTQYF.

A word on this clone: The same CDR3 is also encoded by other DNA sequences in this sample. This chain joins TRBV7-8 and TRBJ2-1, with TRBD1 matching over 7 bases. Trimming took 2 bases from V and 4 from J; bases not matched to a gene: 5. The length of the CDR3 is 15 residues. Germline lookup yields CDR1 SGHVS and CDR2 FQNEAQ. The CDR3: CASSLRGGLYNEQFF. The CDR3 DNA follows: TGTGCCAGCAGCTTAAGAGGGGGCCTATACAATGAGCAGTTCTTC.

This chain links TRBV14 with TRBJ2-1; perhaps TRBD2 as D (6 bases). The CDR3 contains 14 residues. V was shortened by 1 base and J by 10 bases, with 14 bases between the two germline ends. Germline assignment: CDR1 SGHDN and CDR2 FVKESK. The CDR3 nucleotides are TGTGCCAGCAGCCAAGTTCGGGGGTCGGGCGAGCAGTTCTTC. Translated, it gives CASSQVRGSGEQFF. Full variable domain (rest looked up from reference TRBV14 and TRBJ2-1): EAGVTQFPSHSVIEKGQTVTLRCDPISGHDNLYWYRRVMGKEIKFLLHFVKESKQDESGMPNNRFLAERTGGTYSTLKVQPAELEDSGVYFCASSQVRGSGEQFFGPGTRLTVL.

V gene TRBV2 combines with J gene TRBJ2-3, with 9 bases fitting TRBD2. Germline trimming cut 5 bases from V and 7 bases from J; bases unmatched to any gene: 10. This CDR3 has 15 amino acids. The germline CDR1 and CDR2 sequences are SNHLY and FYNNEI. CDR3 DNA sequence: TGTGCCAGCAGTTCGCCGGGACTAGCTACGAATACGCAGTATTTT. It translates to CASSSPGLATNTQYF. The whole variable domain, filled in from reference TRBV2 and TRBJ2-3, reads EPEVTQTPSHQVTQMGQEVILRCVPISNHLYFYWYRQILGQKVEFLVSFYNNEISEKSEIFDDQFSVERPDGSNFTLKIRSTKLEDSAMYFCASSSPGLATNTQYFGPGTRLTVL.

The genes are TRBV4-1 and TRBJ2-3; the D gene is possibly TRBD2 (6 bases). The CDR3 sequence is 15 residues long. Germline CDR1 and CDR2: MGHRA and YSYEKL. The V gene lost 0 bases and the J gene lost 4 bases, with 11 bases spanning the gap. CDR3 residues: CASSQEGGKADTQYF. The CDR3 coding sequence is TGCGCCAGCAGCCAAGAGGGCGGGAAGGCAGATACGCAGTATTTT.

V gene TRBV30 combines with J gene TRBJ2-1, with 12 bases that match TRBD2. This CDR3 is built from 15 residues. The germline V gene encodes CDR1 GTSNPN and CDR2 SVGIG (reference sequence). Trimming cost V 1 base and J 4 bases; bases outside gene matches: 2. CDR3 amino acids: CAWSGLAGGYNEQFF. DNA for the CDR3: TGTGCCTGGAGTGGGCTAGCGGGAGGGTACAATGAGCAGTTCTTC.

The chain has TRBV5-1 and TRBJ1-4, with D possibly TRBD1 on 5 matching bases. This CDR3 has 15 amino acids. CDR1 and CDR2 from the germline V gene are SGHRS and YFSETQ. V was clipped by 5 bases and J by 5 bases, with 16 bases between them. The CDR3 loop reads CASREGGVRNEKLFF. CDR3 in DNA: TGCGCCAGCAGGGAGGGAGGGGTGCGAAATGAAAAACTGTTTTTT.

This chain joins TRBV19 and TRBJ1-1; TRBD1 agrees at 7 bases. The CDR3 has 13 residues. Germline CDR1 reads LNHDA; CDR2 reads SQIVND (reference sequence). The V gene end was trimmed by 6 bases and the J gene end by 7 bases; junction bases not matched to a gene: 8. This CDR3 reads CASSPTGISEAFF. The CDR3 DNA reads TGTGCCAGTAGCCCGACAGGGATTAGTGAAGCTTTCTTT. Looking up the rest from reference TRBV19 and TRBJ1-1 gives the full variable domain: DGGITQSPKYLFRKEGQNVTLSCEQNLNHDAMYWYRQDPGQGLRLIYYSQIVNDFQKGDIAEGYSVSREKKESFPLTVTSAQKNPTAFYLCASSPTGISEAFFGQGTRLTVV.

The J gene is TRBJ1-4, the V gene TRBV3-1 (or the pseudogene TRBV3-2), with D unresolved. The CDR3 is 15 amino acids. CDR1 is LGHDT, CDR2 YNNKEL, per germline (reference sequence). V lost 9 bases and J 0 bases, leaving 14 bases between the germline ends. The DNA of the CDR3 is TGTGCCAGTCCCCACCACAGTTCAACTAATGAAAAACTGTTTTTT. This translates into CASPHHSSTNEKLFF.